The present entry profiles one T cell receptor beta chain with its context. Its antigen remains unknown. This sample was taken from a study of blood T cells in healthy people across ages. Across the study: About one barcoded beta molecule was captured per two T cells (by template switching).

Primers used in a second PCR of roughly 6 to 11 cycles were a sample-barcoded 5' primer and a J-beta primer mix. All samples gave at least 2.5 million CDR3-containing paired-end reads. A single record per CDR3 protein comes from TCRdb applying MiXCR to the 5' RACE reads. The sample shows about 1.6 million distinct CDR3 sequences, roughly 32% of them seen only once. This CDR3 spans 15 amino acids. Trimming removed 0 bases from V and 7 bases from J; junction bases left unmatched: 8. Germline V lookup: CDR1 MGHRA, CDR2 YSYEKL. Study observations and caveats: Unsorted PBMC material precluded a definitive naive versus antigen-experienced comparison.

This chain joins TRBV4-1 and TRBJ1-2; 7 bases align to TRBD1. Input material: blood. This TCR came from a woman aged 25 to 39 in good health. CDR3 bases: TGCGCCAGCAGCCAAGAGAGACAGGGAATCGGTGGCTACACCTTC. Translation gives CASSQERQGIGGYTF.